Presented here are 19 T cell receptor beta chains from one specimen sequenced in a study of blood T cell repertoires in COVID-19. Method: immunoSEQ multiplex PCR; TCRdb's copy keeps in-frame clones and lacks some. The repertoire holds 150,000 or so clones, with 81% as singletons. Source material: peripheral blood. The receptor source for this set is a human donor with acute or convalescent COVID-19. The donor label of this sample is uncertain.

The gene calls are TRBV5-5 and TRBJ2-3, with TRBD2 identical over 11 bases. The CDR3 consists of 15 residues. Germline V gives CDR1 SGHKS, CDR2 YYEKEE (reference sequence). Trimming cost V 5 bases and J 1 base; bases outside gene matches: 3. In nucleotides, the CDR3 is TGTGCCAGCAGTCTGACTAGCGGGGGCACAGATACGCAGTATTTT. The encoded protein is CASSLTSGGTDTQYF.

The rearrangement links TRBV27 to TRBJ2-2, with D possibly matching TRBD2 (6 bases). Trimming left V 5 bases short and J 4 bases short, with 14 bases between. Per the germline V gene, CDR1 is MNHEY and CDR2 is SMNVEV (reference sequence). The CDR3 sequence is 15 residues long. CDR3 residues: CASSKGVRGTGELFF. The CDR3, as DNA: TGTGCCAGCAGTAAAGGGGTGCGGGGCACCGGGGAGCTGTTTTTT.

The chain couples TRBV10-1 to TRBJ1-1, with 8 bases that match TRBD1. Germline V gene sequence: CDR1 WNHNN, CDR2 SYGVQD (reference sequence). V was pared by 2 bases and J by 11 bases, with 10 bases of the junction left unmatched. The CDR3 totals 14 residues. The CDR3 loop reads CASSERQGSVRAFF. The CDR3 DNA reads TGCGCCAGCAGTGAGAGACAGGGGTCCGTAAGGGCTTTCTTT.

V is TRBV10-3 and J is TRBJ1-1; D unclear. Trimming cost V 0 bases and J 5 bases, with 19 bases left between them. The CDR3 extends over 17 amino acids. The germline gives CDR1 ENHRY, CDR2 SYGVKD. CDR3 protein: CAISESQWSSRGTEAFF. The DNA of the CDR3 is TGTGCCATCAGTGAGTCGCAGTGGAGTAGTCGGGGTACTGAAGCTTTCTTT.

This chain uses TRBV5-1 with TRBJ1-1, with 9 bases lining up with TRBD1. The CDR3 sequence is 17 residues long. Germline lookup yields CDR1 SGHRS and CDR2 YFSETQ. V trimming: 4 bases; J trimming: 1 base; junction bases outside the gene matches: 11. CDR3 protein: CASSPQLGTGPNTEAFF. In DNA form, the CDR3 reads TGCGCCAGCAGCCCTCAACTCGGGACAGGGCCGAACACTGAAGCTTTCTTT. The variable domain in full, completed from reference TRBV5-1 and TRBJ1-1, reads KAGVTQTPRYLIKTRGQQVTLSCSPISGHRSVSWYQQTPGQGLQFLFEYFSETQRNKGNFPGRFSGRQFSNSRSEMNVSTLELGDSALYLCASSPQLGTGPNTEAFFGQGTRLTVV.

V and J are TRBV23-1 and TRBJ1-1; TRBD1 matches at 7 bases. TRBV23-1 is an ORF; its function is uncertain. V shed 3 bases, J shed 2 bases, and the junction held 12 bases outside the gene matches. This CDR3 has 17 residues. The CDR3 sequence: CASSHLRGQTHNTEAFF. Here the CDR3 DNA reads TGCGCCAGCAGTCACCTGAGGGGACAGACTCATAACACTGAAGCTTTCTTT.

This clone has only a few counts. This chain links TRBV9 with TRBJ1-2; TRBD1 agrees at 7 bases. CDR3 length: 12 amino acids. J lost 8 bases, V lost 4 bases, and 5 bases had no gene match. Per germline, CDR1 SGDLS and CDR2 YYNGEE. The CDR3 loop reads CASSPTGDGYTF. The CDR3 bases are TGTGCCAGCAGCCCCACAGGGGACGGCTACACCTTC.

The chain employs TRBV5-4 and TRBJ1-2; 12 bases are shared with TRBD1. V dropped 4 bases and J dropped 6; count of bases not matched to a gene: 10. CDR1 and CDR2 from the germline V gene are SGHNT and YYREEE (reference sequence). The CDR3 has 16 residues. The CDR3 DNA reads as TGTGCCAGCAGCACGGGACAGGGGGCCTGGCGGGATGGCTACACCTTC. Translated: CASSTGQGAWRDGYTF.

V and J are TRBV18 and TRBJ2-3; 7 positions agree with TRBD2. Germline lookup yields CDR1 KGHSH and CDR2 LQKENI. This CDR3 spans 13 amino acids. The J segment lost 2 bases and the V segment lost 4 bases, leaving 0 bases of the junction unmatched. The CDR3, as DNA: TGTGCCAGCTCACGGGACTACACAGATACGCAGTATTTT. Translated, it gives CASSRDYTDTQYF.

The chain has TRBV9 and TRBJ1-2; the match to TRBD1 covers 9 bases. Germline loops: CDR1 SGDLS, CDR2 YYNGEE. This CDR3 has 15 residues. V shed 0 bases and J 3 bases; nucleotides not matched to a gene: 3. The CDR3 reads CASSVGGQGDYGYTF. The CDR3 DNA reads as TGTGCCAGCAGCGTAGGGGGACAGGGAGACTATGGCTACACCTTC.

The genes are TRBV11-3 and TRBJ2-1; 8 positions agree with TRBD2. CDR3 size: 16 residues. Losses at the gene ends were 5 bases for V and 5 bases for J; bases not matched to a gene: 11. The germline V gene encodes CDR1 SGHNT and CDR2 YENEEA. CDR3 amino acids: CASSRDGGGLNNEQFF. For the CDR3, the DNA is TGTGCCAGCAGCCGCGACGGGGGGGGATTAAACAATGAGCAGTTCTTC.

This rearrangement joins TRBV19 to TRBJ1-3; D not resolved. Between the trimmed V and J ends, which lost 8 bases and 0 bases, there was a span of 8 bases. This CDR3 spans 13 amino acids. Germline-derived CDR1 and CDR2 are LNHDA and SQIVND (reference sequence). The CDR3 reads CASSEFSGNTIYF. The CDR3 coding sequence is TGTGCCAGTTCAGAATTCTCTGGAAACACCATATATTTT.

V is TRBV2 and J is TRBJ1-2; D ambiguous. V was pared by 4 bases and J by 2 bases, with 5 bases between. The CDR3 runs 12 residues. CDR1 is SNHLY and CDR2 is FYNNEI in the germline V gene. The CDR3, as DNA: TGTGCCAGCAGTGGCGGGAACTATGGCTACACCTTC. Translating gives CASSGGNYGYTF.

V is TRBV6-5 and J is TRBJ2-2; TRBD1 is a possible D gene (7 bases). The CDR3 is 16 amino acids. Germline CDR1 is MNHEY and CDR2 is SVGAGI. The V end lost 4 bases, the J end lost 0 bases, and 12 bases lay between the germline ends. CDR3 protein: CASSWGGTANTGELFF. The DNA of the CDR3 is TGTGCCAGCAGTTGGGGCGGGACAGCGAACACCGGGGAGCTGTTTTTT.

The chain employs TRBV6-5 and TRBJ1-2; possible D gene TRBD1, 5 bases. In germline, CDR1 is MNHEY, CDR2 SVGAGI. CDR3 length: 13 residues. V was cut by 6 bases and J by 8 bases, with 16 bases left in between. CDR3: CASRPASGQGYTF. The CDR3, as DNA: TGTGCCAGCAGACCGGCCTCAGGGCAAGGCTACACCTTC.

The chain has TRBV7-9 and TRBJ1-2; 9 nucleotides agree with TRBD1. Germline trimming cut 5 bases from V and 3 bases from J; bases unmatched to any gene: 7. The CDR3 extends over 15 amino acids. In germline, CDR1 is SEHNR, CDR2 FQNEAQ (reference sequence). The CDR3 loop reads CASSPDRGNDYGYTF. The CDR3 DNA follows: TGTGCCAGCAGCCCTGACAGGGGGAACGACTATGGCTACACCTTC.

The rearrangement joins TRBV20-1 to TRBJ1-1; D is perhaps TRBD1 (5 bases). Germline values: CDR1 DFQATT, CDR2 SNEGSKA (reference sequence). Trimming took 3 bases from V and 5 from J, leaving 10 bases between them. The CDR3 runs 12 residues. CDR3 in amino acids: CSASQGLTEAFF. The CDR3, as DNA: TGCAGTGCTAGTCAGGGATTAACTGAAGCTTTCTTT.

The chain is built from TRBV12-5 and TRBJ1-5; perhaps TRBD1 as D (5 bases). CDR1 LGHNT and CDR2 FRNRAP come from the germline V gene. Trimming pared 4 bases from V and 1 base from J, leaving 17 bases between. CDR3 length: 17 amino acids. The DNA of the CDR3 is TGTGCTAGTGGTTCCAACGCCAGGGTGGCGAGCAATCAGCCCCAGCATTTT. This gives the protein CASGSNARVASNQPQHF.

This clone was counted once. This chain connects TRBV15 to TRBJ1-2; D gene ambiguous. The CDR3 is 15 amino acids. The germline CDR1 and CDR2 sequences are LNHNV and YYDKDF (reference sequence). Trimming took 0 bases from V and 7 from J, leaving 15 bases between them. The CDR3 nucleotides are TGTGCCACCAGCAGAGATCTGGAGGGATGGGGTGGCTACACCTTC. Translated: CATSRDLEGWGGYTF. Together with reference TRBV15 and TRBJ1-2, the CDR3 gives the full variable domain: DAMVIQNPRYQVTQFGKPVTLSCSQTLNHNVMYWYQQKSSQAPKLLFHYYDKDFNNEADTPDNFQSRRPNTSFCFLDIRSPGLGDTAMYLCATSRDLEGWGGYTFGSGTRLTVV.